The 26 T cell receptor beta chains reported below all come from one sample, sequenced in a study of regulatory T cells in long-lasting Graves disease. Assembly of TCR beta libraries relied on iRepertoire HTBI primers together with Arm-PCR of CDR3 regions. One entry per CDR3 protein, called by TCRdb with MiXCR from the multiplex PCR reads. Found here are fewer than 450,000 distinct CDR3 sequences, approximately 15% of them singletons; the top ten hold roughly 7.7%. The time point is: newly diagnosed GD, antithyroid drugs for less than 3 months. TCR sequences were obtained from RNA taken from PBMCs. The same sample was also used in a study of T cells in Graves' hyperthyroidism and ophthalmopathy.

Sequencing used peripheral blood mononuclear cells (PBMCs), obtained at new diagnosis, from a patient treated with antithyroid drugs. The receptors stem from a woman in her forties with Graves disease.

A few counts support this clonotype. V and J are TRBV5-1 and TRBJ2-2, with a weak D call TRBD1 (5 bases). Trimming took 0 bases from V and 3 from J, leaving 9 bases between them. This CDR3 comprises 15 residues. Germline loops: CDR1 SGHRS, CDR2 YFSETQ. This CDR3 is CASSLDLGDTGELFF. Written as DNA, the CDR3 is TGCGCCAGCAGCTTGGACTTAGGGGACACCGGGGAGCTGTTTTTT.

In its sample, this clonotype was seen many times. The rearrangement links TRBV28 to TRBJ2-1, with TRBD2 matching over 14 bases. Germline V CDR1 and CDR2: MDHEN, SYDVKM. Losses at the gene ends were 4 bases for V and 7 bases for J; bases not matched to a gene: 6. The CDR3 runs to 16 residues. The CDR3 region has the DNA TGTGCCAGCAGTTCAAACGGACTAGCGGGAGGAAATGAGCAGTTCTTC. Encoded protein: CASSSNGLAGGNEQFF. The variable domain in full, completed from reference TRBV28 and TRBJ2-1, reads DVKVTQSSRYLVKRTGEKVFLECVQDMDHENMFWYRQDPGLGLRLIYFSYDVKMKEKGDIPEGYSVSREKKERFSLILESASTNQTSMYLCASSSNGLAGGNEQFFGPGTRLTVL.

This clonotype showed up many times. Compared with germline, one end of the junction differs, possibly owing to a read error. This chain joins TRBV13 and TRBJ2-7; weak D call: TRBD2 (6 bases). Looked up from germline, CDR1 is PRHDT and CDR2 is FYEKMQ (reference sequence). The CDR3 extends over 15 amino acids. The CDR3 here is CASSLGAAGTYEQYF. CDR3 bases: TGTGCCAGCAGCCTAGGGGCGGCGGGAACCTACGAGCAGTACTTC.

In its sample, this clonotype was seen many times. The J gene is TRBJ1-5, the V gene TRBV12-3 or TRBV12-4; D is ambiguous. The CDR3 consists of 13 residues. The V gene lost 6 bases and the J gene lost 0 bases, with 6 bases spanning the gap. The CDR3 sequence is CASSLHSNQPQHF. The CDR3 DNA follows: TGTGCCAGCAGCCTTCATAGCAATCAGCCCCAGCATTTT.

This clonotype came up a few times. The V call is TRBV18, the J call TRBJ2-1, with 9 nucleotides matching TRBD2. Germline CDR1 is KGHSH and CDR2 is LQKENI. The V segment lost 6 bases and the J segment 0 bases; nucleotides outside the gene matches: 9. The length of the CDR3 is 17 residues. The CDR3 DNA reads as TGTGCCAGCTCCCGAACCCCAGCGGGAGGCTCCTACAATGAGCAGTTCTTC. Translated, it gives CASSRTPAGGSYNEQFF.

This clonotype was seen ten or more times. CDR3 protein: CASGLDLRGRTETQYF. The CDR3 nucleotides read TGTGCTAGTGGTTTGGACCTCCGTGGGCGCACGGAGACCCAGTACTTC. V usage is TRBV12-5 and J usage is TRBJ2-5; D uncertain. CDR1 is LGHNT, CDR2 FRNRAP, per germline. Trimming cost V 1 base and J 5 bases, with 17 bases left between them. CDR3 size: 16 residues.

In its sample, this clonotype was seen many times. This chain's CDR3 is CASSLPGQTFYGYTF. The CDR3 DNA reads as TGTGCCAGCAGCCTTCCGGGACAGACCTTCTATGGCTACACCTTC. This chain links TRBV3-1 with TRBJ1-2; 7 bases match TRBD1. Trimming took 4 bases from V and 4 from J; bases not matched to a gene: 9. The germline V gene encodes CDR1 LGHDT and CDR2 YNNKEL (reference sequence). There are 15 residues in the CDR3.

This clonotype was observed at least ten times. CDR3 loop: CASGKVGEQFF. As DNA, the CDR3 is TGTGCCAGCGGGAAGGTGGGAGAGCAGTTCTTC. This chain joins TRBV12-3 or TRBV12-4 and TRBJ2-1; no reliable D call. Trimming took 8 bases from V and 10 from J, leaving 12 bases between them. The CDR3 is 11 amino acids.

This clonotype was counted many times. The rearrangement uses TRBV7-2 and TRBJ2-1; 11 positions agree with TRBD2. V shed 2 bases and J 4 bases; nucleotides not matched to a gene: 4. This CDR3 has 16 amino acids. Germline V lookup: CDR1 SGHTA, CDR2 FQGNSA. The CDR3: CASSLLGTSGYNEQFF. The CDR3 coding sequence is TGTGCCAGCAGCTTACTAGGGACTAGCGGTTACAATGAGCAGTTCTTC.

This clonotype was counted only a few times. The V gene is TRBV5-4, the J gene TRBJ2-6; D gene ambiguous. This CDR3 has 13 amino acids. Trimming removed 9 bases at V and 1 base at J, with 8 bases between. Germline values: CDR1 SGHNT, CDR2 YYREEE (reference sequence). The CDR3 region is CAIPGSGANVLTF. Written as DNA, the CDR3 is TGTGCCATCCCAGGATCTGGGGCCAACGTCCTGACTTTC.

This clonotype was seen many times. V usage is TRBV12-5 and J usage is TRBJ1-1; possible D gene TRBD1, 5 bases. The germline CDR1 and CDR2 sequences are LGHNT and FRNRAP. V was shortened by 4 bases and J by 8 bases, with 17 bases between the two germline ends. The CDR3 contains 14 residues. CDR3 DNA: TGTGCTAGTGGTTGGGGATCAGGGCCTTACGAAGCTTTCTTT. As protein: CASGWGSGPYEAFF.

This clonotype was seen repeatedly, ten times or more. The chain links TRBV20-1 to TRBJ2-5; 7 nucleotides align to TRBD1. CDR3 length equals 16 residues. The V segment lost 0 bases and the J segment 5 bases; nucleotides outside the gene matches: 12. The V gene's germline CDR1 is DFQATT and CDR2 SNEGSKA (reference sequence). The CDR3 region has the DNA TGCAGTGCTAGAGATCGTGGACAGGCCCCGGGCGAGACCCAGTACTTC. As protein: CSARDRGQAPGETQYF.

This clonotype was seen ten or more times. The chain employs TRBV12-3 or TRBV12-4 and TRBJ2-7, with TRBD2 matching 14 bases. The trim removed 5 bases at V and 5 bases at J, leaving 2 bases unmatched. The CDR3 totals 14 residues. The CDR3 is CASSRTSGRNEQYF. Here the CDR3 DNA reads TGTGCCAGCAGTCGGACTAGCGGGAGGAACGAGCAGTACTTC.

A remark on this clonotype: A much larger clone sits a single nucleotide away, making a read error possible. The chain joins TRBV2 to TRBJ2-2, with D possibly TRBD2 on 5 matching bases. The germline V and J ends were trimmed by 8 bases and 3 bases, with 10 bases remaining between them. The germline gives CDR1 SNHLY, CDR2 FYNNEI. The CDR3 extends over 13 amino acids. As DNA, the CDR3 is TGTGCCAGCGGGGAGCACGACACCGGGGAGCTGTTTTTT. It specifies CASGEHDTGELFF.

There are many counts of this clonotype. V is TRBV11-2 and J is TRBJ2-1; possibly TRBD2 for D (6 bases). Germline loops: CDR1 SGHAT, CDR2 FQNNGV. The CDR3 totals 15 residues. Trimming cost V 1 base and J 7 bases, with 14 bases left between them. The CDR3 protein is CASSLVTGVINEQFF. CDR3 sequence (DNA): TGTGCCAGCAGCTTAGTGACGGGAGTAATAAATGAGCAGTTCTTC.

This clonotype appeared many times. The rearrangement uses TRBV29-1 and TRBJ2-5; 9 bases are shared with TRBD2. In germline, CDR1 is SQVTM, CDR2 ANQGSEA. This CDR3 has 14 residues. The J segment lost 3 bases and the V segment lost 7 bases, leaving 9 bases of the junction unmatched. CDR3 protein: CSAARRLAEETQYF. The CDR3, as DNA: TGCAGCGCCGCTAGGAGACTAGCGGAAGAGACCCAGTACTTC.

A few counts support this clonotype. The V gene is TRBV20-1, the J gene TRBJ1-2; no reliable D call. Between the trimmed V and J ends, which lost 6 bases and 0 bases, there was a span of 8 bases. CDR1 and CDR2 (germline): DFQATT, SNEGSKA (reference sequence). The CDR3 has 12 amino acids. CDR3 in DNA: TGCAGTGCCCGATCCACTAACTATGGCTACACCTTC. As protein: CSARSTNYGYTF.

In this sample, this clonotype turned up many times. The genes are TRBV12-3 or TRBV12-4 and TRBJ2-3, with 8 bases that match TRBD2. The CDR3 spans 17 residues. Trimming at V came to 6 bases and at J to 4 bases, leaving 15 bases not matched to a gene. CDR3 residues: CASSSKRSSGISDTQYF. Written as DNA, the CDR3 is TGTGCCAGCAGCTCGAAACGTAGTAGCGGGATTTCAGATACGCAGTATTTT.

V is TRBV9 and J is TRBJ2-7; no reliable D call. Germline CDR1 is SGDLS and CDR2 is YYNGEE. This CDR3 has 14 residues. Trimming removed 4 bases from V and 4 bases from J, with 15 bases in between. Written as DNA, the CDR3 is TGTGCCAGCAGCCCCCGGACGAGGTTGTACGAGCAGTACTTC. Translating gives CASSPRTRLYEQYF.

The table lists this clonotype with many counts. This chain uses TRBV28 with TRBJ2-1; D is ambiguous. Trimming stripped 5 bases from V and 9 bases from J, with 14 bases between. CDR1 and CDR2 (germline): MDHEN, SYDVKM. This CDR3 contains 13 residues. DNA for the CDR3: TGTGCCAGCAGTCCGATCGCAACGGGTGAGCAGTTCTTC. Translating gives CASSPIATGEQFF.

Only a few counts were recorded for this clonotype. The CDR3 protein is CASSPRGSGNTEAFF. The CDR3 coding sequence is TGTGCCAGCAGCCCTCGGGGCAGCGGGAACACTGAAGCTTTCTTT. The chain is built from TRBV7-3 and TRBJ1-1, with a tentative D call TRBD1 (5 bases). Trimming pared 5 bases from V and 1 base from J, leaving 14 bases between. CDR1 is SGHTA, CDR2 FQGTGA, per germline. CDR3 size: 15 residues.

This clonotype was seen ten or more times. The CDR3 is CASRARTGTVYNEQFF. The CDR3 coding sequence is TGTGCCAGCAGGGCTCGTACCGGGACAGTATACAATGAGCAGTTCTTC. The J gene is TRBJ2-1, the V gene TRBV2, with 7 bases identical to TRBD1. The V segment lost 6 bases and the J segment 4 bases; nucleotides outside the gene matches: 12. Per the germline V gene, CDR1 is SNHLY and CDR2 is FYNNEI. The CDR3 extends over 16 amino acids. The variable domain in full, completed from reference TRBV2 and TRBJ2-1, reads EPEVTQTPSHQVTQMGQEVILRCVPISNHLYFYWYRQILGQKVEFLVSFYNNEISEKSEIFDDQFSVERPDGSNFTLKIRSTKLEDSAMYFCASRARTGTVYNEQFFGPGTRLTVL.

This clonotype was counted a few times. The CDR3 loop reads CASSADTRGAAYEQYF. Written as DNA, the CDR3 is TGTGCCAGCAGCGCGGACACCAGGGGGGCCGCCTACGAGCAGTACTTC. The V and J genes are TRBV9 and TRBJ2-7, with D possibly TRBD1 on 7 matching bases. Trimming stripped 3 bases from V and 2 bases from J, with 18 bases between. Germline loops: CDR1 SGDLS, CDR2 YYNGEE. The CDR3 has 16 amino acids. The complete variable domain, with remaining parts taken from reference TRBV9 and TRBJ2-7, reads DSGVTQTPKHLITATGQRVTLRCSPRSGDLSVYWYQQSLDQGLQFLIQYYNGEERAKGNILERFSAQQFPDLHSELNLSSLELGDSALYFCASSADTRGAAYEQYFGPGTRLTVT.

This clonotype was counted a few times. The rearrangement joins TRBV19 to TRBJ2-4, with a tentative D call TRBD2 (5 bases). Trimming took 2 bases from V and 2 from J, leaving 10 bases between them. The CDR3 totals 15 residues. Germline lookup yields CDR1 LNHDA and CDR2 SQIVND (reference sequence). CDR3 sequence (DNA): TGTGCCAGTAGTATATATTCCGGGACCAAAAACATTCAGTACTTC. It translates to CASSIYSGTKNIQYF. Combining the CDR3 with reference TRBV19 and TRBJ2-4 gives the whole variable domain DGGITQSPKYLFRKEGQNVTLSCEQNLNHDAMYWYRQDPGQGLRLIYYSQIVNDFQKGDIAEGYSVSREKKESFPLTVTSAQKNPTAFYLCASSIYSGTKNIQYFGAGTRLSVL.

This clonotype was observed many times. In nucleotides, the CDR3 is TGTGCCAGCACGGATCAAGAGACCCAGTACTTC. Its translation: CASTDQETQYF. The rearrangement uses TRBV2 and TRBJ2-5, with D hard to call. The CDR3 has 11 amino acids. V was clipped by 7 bases and J by 2 bases, with 5 bases between them. Germline V gene data show CDR1 as SNHLY and CDR2 as FYNNEI.

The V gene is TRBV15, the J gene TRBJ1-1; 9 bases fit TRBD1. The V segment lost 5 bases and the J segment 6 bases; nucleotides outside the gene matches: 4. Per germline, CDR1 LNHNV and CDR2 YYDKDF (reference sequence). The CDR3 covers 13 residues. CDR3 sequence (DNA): TGTGCCACCAGCGGACAGGGGCAGCCTGAAGCTTTCTTT. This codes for CATSGQGQPEAFF.